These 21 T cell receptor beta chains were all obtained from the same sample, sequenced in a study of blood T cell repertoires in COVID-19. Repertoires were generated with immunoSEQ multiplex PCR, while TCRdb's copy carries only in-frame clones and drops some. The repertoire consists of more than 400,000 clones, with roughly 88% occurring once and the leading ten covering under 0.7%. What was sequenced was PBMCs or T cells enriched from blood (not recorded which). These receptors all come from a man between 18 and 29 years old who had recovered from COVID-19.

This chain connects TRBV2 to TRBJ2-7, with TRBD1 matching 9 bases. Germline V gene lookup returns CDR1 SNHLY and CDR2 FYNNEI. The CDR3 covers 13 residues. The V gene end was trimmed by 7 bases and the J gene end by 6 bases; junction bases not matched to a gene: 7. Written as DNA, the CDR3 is TGTGCCAGCAAGGGGACAGGGAATCTCGAGCAGTACTTC. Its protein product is CASKGTGNLEQYF.

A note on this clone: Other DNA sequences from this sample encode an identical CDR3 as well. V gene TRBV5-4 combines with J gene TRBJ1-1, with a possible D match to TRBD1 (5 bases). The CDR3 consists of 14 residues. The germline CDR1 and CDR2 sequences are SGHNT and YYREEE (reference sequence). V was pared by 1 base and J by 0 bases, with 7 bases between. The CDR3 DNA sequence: TGTGCCAGCAGCTTGCAGGGAATGAACACTGAAGCTTTCTTT. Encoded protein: CASSLQGMNTEAFF.

CDR3 nucleotides: TGTGCCATCAGTGTAGATTACTATGGCTACACCTTC. This encodes CAISVDYYGYTF. The V call is TRBV10-3, the J call TRBJ1-2; unclear D gene. Germline CDR1 and CDR2: ENHRY and SYGVKD. The V end was cut by 4 bases, the J end by 3 bases, with 6 bases between. This CDR3 has 12 residues.

The CDR3 here is CASRGDGMNNSPLHF. CDR3 nucleotides: TGTGCCAGCAGGGGTGACGGGATGAATAATTCACCCCTCCACTTT. The chain combines TRBV28 with TRBJ1-6; no clear D gene. The V gene lost 6 bases and the J gene lost 5 bases, with 14 bases spanning the gap. The germline V gene has CDR1 MDHEN and CDR2 SYDVKM. This CDR3 has 15 residues. Full variable domain (remainder filled in from reference TRBV28 and TRBJ1-6): DVKVTQSSRYLVKRTGEKVFLECVQDMDHENMFWYRQDPGLGLRLIYFSYDVKMKEKGDIPEGYSVSREKKERFSLILESASTNQTSMYLCASRGDGMNNSPLHFGNGTRLTVT.

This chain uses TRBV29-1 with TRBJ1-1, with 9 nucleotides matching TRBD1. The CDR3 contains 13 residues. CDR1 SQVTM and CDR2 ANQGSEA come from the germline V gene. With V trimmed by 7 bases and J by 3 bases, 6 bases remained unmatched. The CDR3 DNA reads TGCAGCGCAGGACAGGGGAAGGACACTGAAGCTTTCTTT. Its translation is CSAGQGKDTEAFF. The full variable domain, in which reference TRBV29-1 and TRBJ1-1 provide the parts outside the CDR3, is SAVISQKPSRDICQRGTSLTIQCQVDSQVTMMFWYRQQPGQSLTLIATANQGSEATYESGFVIDKFPISRPNLTFSTLTVSNMSPEDSSIYLCSAGQGKDTEAFFGQGTRLTVV.

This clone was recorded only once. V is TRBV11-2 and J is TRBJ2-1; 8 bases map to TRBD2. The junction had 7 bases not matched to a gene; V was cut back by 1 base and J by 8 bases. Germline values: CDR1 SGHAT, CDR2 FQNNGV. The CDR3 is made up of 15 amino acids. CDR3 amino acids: CASSLGLARGDEQFF. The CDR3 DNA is TGTGCCAGCAGCTTAGGACTAGCGAGGGGTGATGAGCAGTTCTTC. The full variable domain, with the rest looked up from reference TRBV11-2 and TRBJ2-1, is EAGVAQSPRYKIIEKRQSVAFWCNPISGHATLYWYQQILGQGPKLLIQFQNNGVVDDSQLPKDRFSAERLKGVDSTLKIQPAKLEDSAVYLCASSLGLARGDEQFFGPGTRLTVL.

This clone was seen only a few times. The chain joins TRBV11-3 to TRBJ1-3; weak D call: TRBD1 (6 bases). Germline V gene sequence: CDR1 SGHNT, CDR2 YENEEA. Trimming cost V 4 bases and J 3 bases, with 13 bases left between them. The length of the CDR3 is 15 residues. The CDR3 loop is CASSSWTVGGNTIYF. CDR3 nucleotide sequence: TGTGCCAGCAGCTCTTGGACAGTAGGTGGAAACACCATATATTTT.

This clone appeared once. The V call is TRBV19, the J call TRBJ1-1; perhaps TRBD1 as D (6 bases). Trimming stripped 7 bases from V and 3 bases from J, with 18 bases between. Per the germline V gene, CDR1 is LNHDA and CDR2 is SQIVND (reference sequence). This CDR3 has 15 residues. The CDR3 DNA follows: TGTGCCAGTACCCAAACGGGGGGCCTCGACACTGAAGCTTTCTTT. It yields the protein CASTQTGGLDTEAFF.

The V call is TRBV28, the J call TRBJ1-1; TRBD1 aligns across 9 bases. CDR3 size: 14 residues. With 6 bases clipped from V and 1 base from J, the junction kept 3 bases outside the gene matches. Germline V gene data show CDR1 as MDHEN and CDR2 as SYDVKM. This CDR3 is CASSRTGENTEAFF. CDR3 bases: TGTGCCAGCAGCCGGACAGGGGAGAACACTGAAGCTTTCTTT.

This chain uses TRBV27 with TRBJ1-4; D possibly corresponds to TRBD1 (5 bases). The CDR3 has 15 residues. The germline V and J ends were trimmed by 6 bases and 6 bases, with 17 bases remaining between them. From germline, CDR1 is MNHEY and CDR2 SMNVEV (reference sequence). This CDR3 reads CASRPFGGGDEKLFF. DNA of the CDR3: TGTGCCAGCAGACCATTCGGCGGGGGGGATGAAAAACTGTTTTTT.

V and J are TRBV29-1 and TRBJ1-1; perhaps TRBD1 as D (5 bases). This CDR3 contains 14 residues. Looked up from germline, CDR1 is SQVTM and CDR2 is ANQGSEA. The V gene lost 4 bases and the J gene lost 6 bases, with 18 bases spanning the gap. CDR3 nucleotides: TGCAGCGTTGGGTCCCAGGGATCCTCGGCTGAAGCTTTCTTT. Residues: CSVGSQGSSAEAFF.

In DNA form, the CDR3 reads TGTGCCAGCAGTCCTCTTGGGAGTTGGCTGTTTGGAAGCAATCAGCCCCAGCATTTT. Its protein is CASSPLGSWLFGSNQPQHF. The chain uses TRBV2 and TRBJ1-5; no definite D call. Germline assignment: CDR1 SNHLY and CDR2 FYNNEI. V lost 5 bases and J 1 base, leaving 24 bases between the germline ends. This CDR3 has 19 amino acids.

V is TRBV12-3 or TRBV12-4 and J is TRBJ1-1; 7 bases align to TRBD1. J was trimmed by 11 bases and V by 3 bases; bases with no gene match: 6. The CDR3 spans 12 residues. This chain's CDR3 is CASSLTGSGAFF. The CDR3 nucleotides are TGTGCCAGCAGTTTGACAGGGTCTGGCGCTTTCTTT.

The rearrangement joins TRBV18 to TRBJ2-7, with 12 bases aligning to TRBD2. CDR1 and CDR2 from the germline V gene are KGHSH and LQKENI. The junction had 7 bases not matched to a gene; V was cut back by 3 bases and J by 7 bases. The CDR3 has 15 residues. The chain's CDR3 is CASSPPLAGGREQYF. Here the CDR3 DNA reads TGTGCCAGCTCACCGCCACTAGCGGGAGGACGTGAGCAGTACTTC. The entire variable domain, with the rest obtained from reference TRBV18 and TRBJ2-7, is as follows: NAGVMQNPRHLVRRRGQEARLRCSPMKGHSHVYWYRQLPEEGLKFMVYLQKENIIDESGMPKERFSAEFPKEGPSILRIQQVVRGDSAAYFCASSPPLAGGREQYFGPGTRLTVT.

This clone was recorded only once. CDR3 region: CASSGQVNTEAFF. The DNA for the CDR3 is TGTGCCAGCAGTGGACAGGTAAACACTGAAGCTTTCTTT. This rearrangement joins TRBV25-1 to TRBJ1-1; a possible D gene is TRBD1 (6 bases). There are 13 residues in the CDR3. Looked up from germline, CDR1 is MGHDK and CDR2 is SYGVNS. Trimming removed 4 bases from V and 2 bases from J, with 8 bases in between.

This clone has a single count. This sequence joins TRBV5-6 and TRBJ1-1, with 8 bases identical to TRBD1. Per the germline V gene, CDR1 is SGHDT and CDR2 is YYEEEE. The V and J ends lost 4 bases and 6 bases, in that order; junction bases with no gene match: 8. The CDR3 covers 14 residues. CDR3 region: CASSHRDRISEAFF. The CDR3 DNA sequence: TGTGCCAGCAGCCACCGGGACAGGATTTCTGAAGCTTTCTTT.

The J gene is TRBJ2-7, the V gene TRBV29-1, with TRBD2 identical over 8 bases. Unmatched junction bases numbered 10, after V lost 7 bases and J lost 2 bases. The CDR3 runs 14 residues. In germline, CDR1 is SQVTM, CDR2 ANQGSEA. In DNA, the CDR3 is TGCAGCGCCAAACTAGCGGTGCCAACCTACGAGCAGTACTTC. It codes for CSAKLAVPTYEQYF.

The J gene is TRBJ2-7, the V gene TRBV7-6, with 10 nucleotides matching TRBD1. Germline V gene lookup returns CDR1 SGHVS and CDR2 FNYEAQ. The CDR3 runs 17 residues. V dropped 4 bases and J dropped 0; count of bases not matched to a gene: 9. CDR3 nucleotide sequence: TGTGCCAGCAGCTCAGGCCGCCGGGACAGGGGCTCCTACGAGCAGTACTTC. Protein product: CASSSGRRDRGSYEQYF.

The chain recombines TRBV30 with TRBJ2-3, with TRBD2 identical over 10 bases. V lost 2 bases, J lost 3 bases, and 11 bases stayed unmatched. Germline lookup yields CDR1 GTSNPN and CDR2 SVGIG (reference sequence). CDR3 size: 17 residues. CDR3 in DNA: TGTGCCTGGAGTATACCGGGACTAGCGAGACTTACAGATACGCAGTATTTT. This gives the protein CAWSIPGLARLTDTQYF.

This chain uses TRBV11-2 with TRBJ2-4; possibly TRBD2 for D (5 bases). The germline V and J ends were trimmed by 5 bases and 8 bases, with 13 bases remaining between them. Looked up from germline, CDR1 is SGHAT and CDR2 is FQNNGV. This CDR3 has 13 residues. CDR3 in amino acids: CASSQRGEDIQYF. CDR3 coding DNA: TGTGCCAGCAGCCAACGGGGAGAGGACATTCAGTACTTC.

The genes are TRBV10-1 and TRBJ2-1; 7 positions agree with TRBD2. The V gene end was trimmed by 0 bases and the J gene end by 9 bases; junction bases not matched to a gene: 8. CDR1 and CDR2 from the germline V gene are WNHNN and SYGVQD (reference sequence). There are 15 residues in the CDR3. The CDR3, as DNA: TGCGCCAGCAGTGAGTCAAGCGGGACTTCCGGTGAGCAGTTCTTC. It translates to CASSESSGTSGEQFF.